The T cell receptor (beta chain) described here comes from a study of technical replicates of blood from a handful of donors. This CDR3 region has 15 residues. Germline V gene lookup returns CDR1 MGHRA and CDR2 YSYEKL. The V and J ends lost 1 base and 7 bases, in that order; junction bases with no gene match: 2. Clones were sequenced by immunoSEQ multiplex PCR, and TCRdb holds only the in-frame ones, with some missing. The sample shows some 78,000 clones, about 94% of them seen only once. Sequencing input: T cells isolated from PBMCs. This TCR derives from a human donor in good health. The rearrangement links TRBV4-1 to TRBJ2-1, with 12 nucleotides matching TRBD2. CDR3: CASSQGTSGKNEQFF. The DNA of the CDR3 is TGCGCCAGCAGCCAAGGGACTAGCGGGAAAAATGAGCAGTTCTTC.